Presented here are 3 T cell receptor beta chains from one specimen sequenced in a study of cytomegalovirus exposure and HLA in healthy donors. The study ran its PCR with 60 Vbeta and 13 Jbeta primers. Clones were sequenced by immunoSEQ multiplex PCR, and TCRdb holds only the in-frame ones, with some missing. The sample holds 100,000 to 150,000 clones, roughly 70% seen once. The specimen sequenced was PBMCs. The receptors derive from a man in his thirties or forties in good health and CMV-seronegative.

The J gene is TRBJ2-1, the V gene TRBV7-3; 14 bases fit TRBD2. From germline, CDR1 is SGHTA and CDR2 FQGTGA. With 4 bases clipped from V and 8 bases from J, the junction kept 7 bases outside the gene matches. The CDR3 runs 16 residues. Here the CDR3 reads CASSWTSGGKKDEQFF. The CDR3 nucleotides are TGTGCCAGCAGCTGGACTAGCGGGGGGAAAAAGGATGAGCAGTTCTTC.

The sample holds a few counts of this clone. The chain combines TRBV18 with TRBJ1-2; 9 bases match TRBD1. V lost 3 bases and J lost 4; bases outside the gene matches: 3. The CDR3 runs to 14 residues. Per the germline V gene, CDR1 is KGHSH and CDR2 is LQKENI. CDR3 nucleotide sequence: TGTGCCAGCTCACCGGGACAGGGAGGCTATGGCTACACCTTC. Protein product: CASSPGQGGYGYTF.

The rearrangement links TRBV2 to TRBJ2-5; D uncertain. CDR1 is SNHLY, CDR2 FYNNEI, per germline. The V end lost 2 bases, the J end lost 1 base, and 2 bases lay between the germline ends. CDR3 length equals 12 residues. The CDR3 sequence: CASSELQETQYF. The CDR3 bases are TGTGCCAGCAGTGAACTCCAAGAGACCCAGTACTTC.